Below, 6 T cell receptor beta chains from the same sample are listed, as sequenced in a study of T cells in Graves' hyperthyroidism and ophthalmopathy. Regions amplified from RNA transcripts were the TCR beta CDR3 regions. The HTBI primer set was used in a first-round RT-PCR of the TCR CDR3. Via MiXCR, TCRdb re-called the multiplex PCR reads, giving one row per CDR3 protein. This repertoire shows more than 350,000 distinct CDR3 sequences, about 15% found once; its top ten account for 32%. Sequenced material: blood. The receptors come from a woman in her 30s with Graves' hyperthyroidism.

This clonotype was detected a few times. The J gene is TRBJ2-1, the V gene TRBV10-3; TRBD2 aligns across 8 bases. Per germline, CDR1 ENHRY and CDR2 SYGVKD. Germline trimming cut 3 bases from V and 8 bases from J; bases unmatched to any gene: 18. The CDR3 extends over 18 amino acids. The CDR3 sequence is CAISDGTRGGGVMDEQFF. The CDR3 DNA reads TGTGCCATCAGTGATGGGACCCGGGGGGGGGGGGTGATGGATGAGCAGTTCTTC.

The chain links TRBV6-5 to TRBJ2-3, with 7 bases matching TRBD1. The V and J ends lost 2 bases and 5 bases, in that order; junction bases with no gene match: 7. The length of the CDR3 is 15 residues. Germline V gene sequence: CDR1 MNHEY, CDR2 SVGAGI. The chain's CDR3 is CASSYALGQRDTQYF. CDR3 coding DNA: TGTGCCAGCAGTTACGCCCTGGGACAGAGAGATACGCAGTATTTT.

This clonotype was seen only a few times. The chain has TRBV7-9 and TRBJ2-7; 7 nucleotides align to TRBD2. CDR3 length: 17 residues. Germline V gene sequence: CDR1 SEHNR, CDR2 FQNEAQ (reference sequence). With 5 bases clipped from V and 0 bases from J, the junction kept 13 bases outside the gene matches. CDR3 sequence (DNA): TGTGCCAGCAGCCCCCGGCCCCATGGCGGGAGCTCCTACGAGCAGTACTTC. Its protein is CASSPRPHGGSSYEQYF.

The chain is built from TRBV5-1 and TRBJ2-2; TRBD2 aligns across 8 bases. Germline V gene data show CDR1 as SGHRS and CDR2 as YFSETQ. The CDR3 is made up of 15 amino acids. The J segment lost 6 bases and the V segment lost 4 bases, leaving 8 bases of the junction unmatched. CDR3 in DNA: TGCGCCAGCAGCAGAGCGGGAGTTGTTCCCGGGGAGCTGTTTTTT. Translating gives CASSRAGVVPGELFF.

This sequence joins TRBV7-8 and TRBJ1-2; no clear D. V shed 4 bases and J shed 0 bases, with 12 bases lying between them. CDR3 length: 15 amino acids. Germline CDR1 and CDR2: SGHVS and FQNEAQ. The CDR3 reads CASSSPGKSNYGYTF. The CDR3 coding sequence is TGTGCCAGCAGCTCACCCGGCAAATCTAACTATGGCTACACCTTC.

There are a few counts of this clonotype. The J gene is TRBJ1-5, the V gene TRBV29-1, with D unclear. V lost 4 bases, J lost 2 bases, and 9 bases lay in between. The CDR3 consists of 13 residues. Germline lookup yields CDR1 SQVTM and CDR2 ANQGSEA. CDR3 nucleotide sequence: TGCAGCGTTGCAGATACGCGCAATCAGCCCCAGCATTTT. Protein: CSVADTRNQPQHF.